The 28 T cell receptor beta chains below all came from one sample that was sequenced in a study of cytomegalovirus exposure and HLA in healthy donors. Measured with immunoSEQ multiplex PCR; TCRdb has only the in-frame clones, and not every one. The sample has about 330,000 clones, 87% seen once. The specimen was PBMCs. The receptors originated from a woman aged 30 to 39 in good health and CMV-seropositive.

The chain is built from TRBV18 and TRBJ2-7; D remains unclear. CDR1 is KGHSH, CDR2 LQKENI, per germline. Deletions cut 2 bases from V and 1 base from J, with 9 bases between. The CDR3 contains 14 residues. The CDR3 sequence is CASSPWADSYEQYF. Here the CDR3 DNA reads TGTGCCAGCTCACCATGGGCAGATTCCTACGAGCAGTACTTC.

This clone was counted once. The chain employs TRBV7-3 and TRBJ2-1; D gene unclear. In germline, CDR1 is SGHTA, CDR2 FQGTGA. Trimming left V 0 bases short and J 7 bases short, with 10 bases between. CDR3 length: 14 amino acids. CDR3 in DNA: TGTGCCAGCAGCTTAACCCCCGTGGGGAATGAGCAGTTCTTC. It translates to CASSLTPVGNEQFF.

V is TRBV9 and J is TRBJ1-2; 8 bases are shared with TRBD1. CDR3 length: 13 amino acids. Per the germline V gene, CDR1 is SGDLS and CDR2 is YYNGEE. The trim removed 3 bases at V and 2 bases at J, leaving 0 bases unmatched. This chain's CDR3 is CASSGQGNYGYTF. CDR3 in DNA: TGTGCCAGCAGCGGACAGGGGAACTATGGCTACACCTTC.

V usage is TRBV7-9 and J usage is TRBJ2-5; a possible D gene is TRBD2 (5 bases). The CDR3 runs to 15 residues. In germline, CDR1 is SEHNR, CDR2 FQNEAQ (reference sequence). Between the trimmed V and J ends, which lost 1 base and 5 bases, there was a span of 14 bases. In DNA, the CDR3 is TGTGCCAGCAGCTTAGACGGGATCGGAGGCGAGACCCAGTACTTC. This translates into CASSLDGIGGETQYF. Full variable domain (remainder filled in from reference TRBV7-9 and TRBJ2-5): DTGVSQNPRHKITKRGQNVTFRCDPISEHNRLYWYRQTLGQGPEFLTYFQNEAQLEKSRLLSDRFSAERPKGSFSTLEIQRTEQGDSAMYLCASSLDGIGGETQYFGPGTRLLVL.

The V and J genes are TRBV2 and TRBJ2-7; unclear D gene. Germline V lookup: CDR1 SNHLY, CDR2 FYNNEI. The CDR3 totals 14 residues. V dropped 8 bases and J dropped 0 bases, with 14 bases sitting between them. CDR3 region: CASLGNPSSYEQYF. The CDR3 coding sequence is TGTGCCAGCTTAGGGAACCCCAGCTCCTACGAGCAGTACTTC.

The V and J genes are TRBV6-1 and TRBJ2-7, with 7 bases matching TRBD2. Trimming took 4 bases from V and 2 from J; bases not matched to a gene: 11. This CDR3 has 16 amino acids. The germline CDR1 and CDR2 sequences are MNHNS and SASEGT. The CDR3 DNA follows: TGTGCCAGCAGTGCCGACGGGGGGTTCTCTCCCTACGAGCAGTACTTC. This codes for CASSADGGFSPYEQYF.

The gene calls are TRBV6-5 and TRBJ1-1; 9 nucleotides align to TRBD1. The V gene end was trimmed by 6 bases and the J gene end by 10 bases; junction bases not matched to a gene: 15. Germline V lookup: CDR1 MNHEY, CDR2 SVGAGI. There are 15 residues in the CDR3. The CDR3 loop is CASSHTGTGYRGAFF. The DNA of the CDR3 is TGTGCCAGCAGCCATACCGGGACAGGGTATAGGGGAGCTTTCTTT.

In DNA, the CDR3 is TGTGCCAGCAGGGGATCGGGGACTAGCGAGGGCACAGATACGCAGTATTTT. Translated: CASRGSGTSEGTDTQYF. The chain employs TRBV11-2 and TRBJ2-3; 10 bases are a match to TRBD2. The germline CDR1 and CDR2 sequences are SGHAT and FQNNGV. This CDR3 has 17 amino acids. V shed 6 bases, J shed 1 base, and the junction held 10 bases outside the gene matches. Full variable domain (remainder filled in from reference TRBV11-2 and TRBJ2-3): EAGVAQSPRYKIIEKRQSVAFWCNPISGHATLYWYQQILGQGPKLLIQFQNNGVVDDSQLPKDRFSAERLKGVDSTLKIQPAKLEDSAVYLCASRGSGTSEGTDTQYFGPGTRLTVL.

The CDR3 region has the DNA TGTGCCAGCTTTACAGGGATTAAGGAGCAGTTCTTC. Protein: CASFTGIKEQFF. This rearrangement joins TRBV28 to TRBJ2-1; D may be TRBD1 (6 bases). V was shortened by 8 bases and J by 10 bases, with 15 bases between the two germline ends. The CDR3 is 12 residues long. CDR1 is MDHEN, CDR2 SYDVKM, per germline.

CDR3 DNA sequence: TGTGCCAGCAGCCAGGGACAGGGAACCTACGAGCAGTACTTC. Amino acids: CASSQGQGTYEQYF. The rearrangement uses TRBV4-2 and TRBJ2-7; 9 nucleotides align to TRBD1. Germline V lookup: CDR1 LGHNA, CDR2 YNFKEQ. This CDR3 comprises 14 residues. Losses at the gene ends were 3 bases for V and 2 bases for J; bases not matched to a gene: 2.

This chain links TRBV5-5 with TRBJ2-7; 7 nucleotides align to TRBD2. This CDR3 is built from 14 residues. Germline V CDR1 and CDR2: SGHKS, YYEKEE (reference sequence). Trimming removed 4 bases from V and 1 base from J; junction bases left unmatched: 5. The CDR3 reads CASSGGVESYEQYF. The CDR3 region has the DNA TGTGCCAGCAGCGGGGGGGTGGAGTCCTACGAGCAGTACTTC.

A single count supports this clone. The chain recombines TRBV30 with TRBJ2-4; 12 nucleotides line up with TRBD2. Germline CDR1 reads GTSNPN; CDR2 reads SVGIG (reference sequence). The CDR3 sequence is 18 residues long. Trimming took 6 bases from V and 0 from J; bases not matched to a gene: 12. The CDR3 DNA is TGTGCCTGCCATGGGGGACTAGCGGGCCTTTTAGCCAAAAACATTCAGTACTTC. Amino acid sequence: CACHGGLAGLLAKNIQYF.

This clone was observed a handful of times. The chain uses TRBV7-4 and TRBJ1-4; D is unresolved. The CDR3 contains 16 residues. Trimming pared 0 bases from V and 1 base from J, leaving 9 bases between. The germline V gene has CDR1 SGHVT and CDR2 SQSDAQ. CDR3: CASSLALSGTNEKLFF. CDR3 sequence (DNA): TGTGCCAGCAGCTTAGCGCTTTCTGGAACTAATGAAAAACTGTTTTTT.

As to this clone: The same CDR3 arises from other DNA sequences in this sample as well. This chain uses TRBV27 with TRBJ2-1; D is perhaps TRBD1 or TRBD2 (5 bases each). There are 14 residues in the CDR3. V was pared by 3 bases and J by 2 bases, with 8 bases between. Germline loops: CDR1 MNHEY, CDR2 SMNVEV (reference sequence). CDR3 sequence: CASSFPGPYNEQFF. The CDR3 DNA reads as TGTGCCAGCAGTTTTCCGGGACCCTACAATGAGCAGTTCTTC.

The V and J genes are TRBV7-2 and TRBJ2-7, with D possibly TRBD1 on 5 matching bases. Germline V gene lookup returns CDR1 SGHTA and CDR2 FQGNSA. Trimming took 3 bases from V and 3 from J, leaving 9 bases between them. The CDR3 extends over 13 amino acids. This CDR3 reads CASSFSQGYEQYF. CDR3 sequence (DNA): TGTGCCAGCAGCTTTTCTCAGGGCTACGAGCAGTACTTC.

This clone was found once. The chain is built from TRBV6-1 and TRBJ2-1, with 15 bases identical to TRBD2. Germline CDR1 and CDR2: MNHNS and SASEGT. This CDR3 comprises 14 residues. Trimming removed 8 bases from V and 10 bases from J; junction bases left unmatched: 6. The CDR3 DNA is TGTGCCAGCTGCCCGGGACTAGCGGGAGGAGAGCAGTTCTTC. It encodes CASCPGLAGGEQFF.

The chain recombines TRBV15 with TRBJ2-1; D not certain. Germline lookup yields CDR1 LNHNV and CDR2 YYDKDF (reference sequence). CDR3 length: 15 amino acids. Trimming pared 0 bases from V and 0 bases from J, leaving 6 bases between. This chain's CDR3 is CATSRDRFSYNEQFF. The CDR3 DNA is TGTGCCACCAGCAGAGATCGCTTCTCCTACAATGAGCAGTTCTTC.

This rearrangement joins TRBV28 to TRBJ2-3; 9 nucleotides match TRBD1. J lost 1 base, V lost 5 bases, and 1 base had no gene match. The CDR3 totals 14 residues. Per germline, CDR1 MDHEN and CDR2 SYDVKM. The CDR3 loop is CASSRTGGTDTQYF. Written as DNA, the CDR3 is TGTGCCAGCAGTCGGACAGGGGGCACAGATACGCAGTATTTT.

CDR3 in DNA: TGTGCCAGCAGTTCCTGGGAGGGAAAGGAGCAGTACTTC. This sequence encodes CASSSWEGKEQYF. The chain is built from TRBV27 and TRBJ2-7, with 7 bases identical to TRBD2. The CDR3 is 13 residues long. The V gene's germline CDR1 is MNHEY and CDR2 SMNVEV (reference sequence). Trimming took 4 bases from V and 7 from J; bases not matched to a gene: 7.

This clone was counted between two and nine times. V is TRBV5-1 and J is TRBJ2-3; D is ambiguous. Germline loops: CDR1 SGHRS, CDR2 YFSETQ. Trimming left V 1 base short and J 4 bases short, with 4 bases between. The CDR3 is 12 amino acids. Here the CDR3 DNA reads TGCGCCAGCAGCTTGCTGGCAGATACGCAGTATTTT. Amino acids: CASSLLADTQYF.

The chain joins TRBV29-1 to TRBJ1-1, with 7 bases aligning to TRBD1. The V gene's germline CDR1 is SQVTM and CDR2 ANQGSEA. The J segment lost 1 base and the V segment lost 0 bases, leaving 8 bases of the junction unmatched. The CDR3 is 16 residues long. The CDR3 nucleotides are TGCAGCGTTGAAGATCCGTCAGGGGGTAGGAACACTGAAGCTTTCTTT. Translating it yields CSVEDPSGGRNTEAFF.

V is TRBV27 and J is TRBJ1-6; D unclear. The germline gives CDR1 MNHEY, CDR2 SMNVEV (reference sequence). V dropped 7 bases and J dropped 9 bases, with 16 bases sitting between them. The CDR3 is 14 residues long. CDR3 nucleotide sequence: TGTGCCAGCACCCCATGGGCCGGAGGTTCACCCCTCCACTTT. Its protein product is CASTPWAGGSPLHF.

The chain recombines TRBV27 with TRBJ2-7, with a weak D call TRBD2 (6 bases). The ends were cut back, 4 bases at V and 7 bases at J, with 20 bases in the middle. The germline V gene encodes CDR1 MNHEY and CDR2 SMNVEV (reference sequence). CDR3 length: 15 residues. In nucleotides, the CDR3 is TGTGCCAGCAGTTCTCCCGGGACTCCCGGCTTTGAGCAGTACTTC. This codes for CASSSPGTPGFEQYF.

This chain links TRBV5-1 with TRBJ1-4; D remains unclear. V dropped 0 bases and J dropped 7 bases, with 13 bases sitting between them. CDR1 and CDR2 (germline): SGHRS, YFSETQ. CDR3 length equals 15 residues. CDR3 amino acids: CASSLEPGFAEKLFF. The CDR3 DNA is TGCGCCAGCAGCTTGGAACCGGGGTTCGCTGAAAAACTGTTTTTT. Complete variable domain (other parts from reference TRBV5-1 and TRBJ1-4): KAGVTQTPRYLIKTRGQQVTLSCSPISGHRSVSWYQQTPGQGLQFLFEYFSETQRNKGNFPGRFSGRQFSNSRSEMNVSTLELGDSALYLCASSLEPGFAEKLFFGSGTQLSVL.

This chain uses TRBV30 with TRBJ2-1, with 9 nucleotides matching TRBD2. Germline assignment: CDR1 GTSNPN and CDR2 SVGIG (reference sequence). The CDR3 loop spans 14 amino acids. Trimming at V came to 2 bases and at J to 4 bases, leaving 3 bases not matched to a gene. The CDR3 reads CAWSLAGVYNEQFF. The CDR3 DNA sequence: TGTGCCTGGAGTTTAGCGGGGGTATACAATGAGCAGTTCTTC.

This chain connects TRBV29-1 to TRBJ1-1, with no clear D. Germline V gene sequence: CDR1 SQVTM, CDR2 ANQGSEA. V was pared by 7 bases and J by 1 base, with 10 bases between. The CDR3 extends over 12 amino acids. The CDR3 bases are TGCAGCGCCGCTTACGGGAACACTGAAGCTTTCTTT. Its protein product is CSAAYGNTEAFF.

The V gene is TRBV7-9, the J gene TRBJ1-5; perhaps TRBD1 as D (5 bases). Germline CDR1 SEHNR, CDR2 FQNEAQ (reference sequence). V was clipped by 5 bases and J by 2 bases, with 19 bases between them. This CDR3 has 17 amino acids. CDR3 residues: CASSPYAGGRGNQPQHF. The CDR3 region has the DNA TGTGCCAGCAGCCCCTACGCCGGGGGACGGGGCAATCAGCCCCAGCATTTT.

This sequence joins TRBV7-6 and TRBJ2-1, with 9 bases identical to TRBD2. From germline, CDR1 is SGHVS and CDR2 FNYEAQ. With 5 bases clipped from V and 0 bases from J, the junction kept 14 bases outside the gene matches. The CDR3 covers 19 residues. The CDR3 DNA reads TGTGCCAGCAGCGTAATAGCGGGAGTTCTCCCTAGCTCCTACAATGAGCAGTTCTTC. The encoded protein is CASSVIAGVLPSSYNEQFF.